Following are 30 T cell receptor beta chains from one sample sequenced in a study of vaccination and CD4 T cells after COVID-19. Described treatment: approximately 9-day PBMC culture with coronavirus spike peptide pools or control peptides (ViraFEST assay). These receptors have no identified antigens. The Oncomine TCR Beta short-read assay was what sequenced the DNA obtained from cultured CD4+ T cells. TCRdb independently ran MiXCR on the PCR reads; one entry per CDR3 protein. Among just under 9,000 distinct CDR3 sequences listed, about 60% were seen once. Sample: CD4+ T cells from blood, cultured in vitro. All receptors come from a human donor who had recovered from COVID-19.

The chain uses TRBV10-2 and TRBJ1-6, with no clear D. V was shortened by 4 bases and J by 5 bases, with 6 bases between the two germline ends. From germline, CDR1 is WSHSY and CDR2 SAAADI. The CDR3 is 13 residues long. This CDR3 is CASSGTDNSPLHF. CDR3 coding DNA: TGCGCCAGCAGTGGGACGGATAATTCACCCCTCCACTTT.

The V call is TRBV2, the J call TRBJ2-7; 9 nucleotides agree with TRBD2. V lost 2 bases to trimming and J lost 2 bases; unmatched junction nucleotides: 4. The V gene's germline CDR1 is SNHLY and CDR2 FYNNEI. The CDR3 length is 15 residues. The CDR3 is CASSEFLAGPYEQYF. In DNA, the CDR3 is TGTGCCAGCAGTGAATTTCTAGCGGGACCCTACGAGCAGTACTTC.

The chain joins TRBV7-9 to TRBJ1-1, with TRBD1 as a possible D gene (5 bases). Trimming removed 3 bases at V and 1 base at J, with 12 bases between. The CDR3 is made up of 15 amino acids. Germline V gives CDR1 SEHNR, CDR2 FQNEAQ (reference sequence). CDR3 sequence (DNA): TGTGCCAGCAGCTTCGGTGCAGGACAGAACACTGAAGCTTTCTTT. It encodes CASSFGAGQNTEAFF.

For the CDR3, the DNA is TGTGCCAGTAGTCACCCAGGATCCGGAAACACCATATATTTT. Its protein product is CASSHPGSGNTIYF. The chain has TRBV19 and TRBJ1-3, with D uncertain. Germline V gives CDR1 LNHDA, CDR2 SQIVND (reference sequence). V gave up 5 bases and J gave up 4 bases, with 12 bases separating them. CDR3 length: 14 residues.

Only a few counts were recorded for this clonotype. This chain connects TRBV7-2 to TRBJ2-7, with 8 bases aligning to TRBD1. CDR3 size: 16 residues. CDR1 is SGHTA and CDR2 is FQGNSA in the germline V gene. Unmatched junction bases numbered 12, after V lost 6 bases and J lost 2 bases. In nucleotides, the CDR3 is TGTGCCAGCAGTCGCCGGACAGGGCGGGTGACCTACGAGCAGTACTTC. This translates into CASSRRTGRVTYEQYF.

This clonotype was counted between two and nine times. The V gene is TRBV20-1, the J gene TRBJ1-1; D not resolved. This CDR3 spans 12 amino acids. Germline V gene data show CDR1 as DFQATT and CDR2 as SNEGSKA (reference sequence). V shed 5 bases and J shed 5 bases, with 12 bases lying between them. The chain's CDR3 is CSAEGGKTEAFF. The CDR3 bases are TGCAGTGCTGAAGGCGGGAAGACTGAAGCTTTCTTT.

This clonotype is deemed medium-sized. The rearrangement joins TRBV7-2 to TRBJ1-2, with 7 bases lining up with TRBD1. Germline lookup yields CDR1 SGHTA and CDR2 FQGNSA. The CDR3 runs 15 residues. V was clipped by 5 bases and J by 8 bases; unmatched bases: 14. CDR3 nucleotides: TGTGCCAGCAGCCAACAGGGGAGAGGTTTACAGGGCTACACCTTC. It yields the protein CASSQQGRGLQGYTF.

Only a few counts were recorded for this clonotype. V usage is TRBV24-1 and J usage is TRBJ2-7; D is perhaps TRBD2 (6 bases). Germline V CDR1 and CDR2: KGHDR, SFDVKD. The CDR3 totals 20 residues. V dropped 0 bases and J dropped 2 bases, with 25 bases sitting between them. In DNA form, the CDR3 reads TGTGCCACCAGTGATTTGACCACCCAGTATCGGGAGTCGTGGGCCTACGAGCAGTACTTC. It encodes CATSDLTTQYRESWAYEQYF.

The CDR3 DNA sequence: TGCAGTGCTAGGCGGCGGGGGGGCGCAGATACGCAGTATTTT. It specifies CSARRRGGADTQYF. This rearrangement joins TRBV20-1 to TRBJ2-3; the match to TRBD2 covers 9 bases. The trim removed 3 bases at V and 4 bases at J, leaving 5 bases unmatched. Germline lookup yields CDR1 DFQATT and CDR2 SNEGSKA (reference sequence). The CDR3 sequence is 14 residues long.

V usage is TRBV7-8 and J usage is TRBJ1-5; D is perhaps TRBD1 (5 bases). The CDR3 loop spans 16 amino acids. The V end was cut by 5 bases, the J end by 4 bases, with 18 bases between. CDR1 SGHVS and CDR2 FQNEAQ come from the germline V gene. The CDR3 sequence: CASSPRDVGSNQPQHF. CDR3 nucleotides: TGTGCCAGCAGCCCCCGGGACGTAGGATCGAATCAGCCCCAGCATTTT. Looking up the rest from reference TRBV7-8 and TRBJ1-5 gives the full variable domain: GAGVSQSPRYKVAKRGQDVALRCDPISGHVSLFWYQQALGQGPEFLTYFQNEAQLDKSGLPSDRFFAERPEGSVSTLKIQRTQQEDSAVYLCASSPRDVGSNQPQHFGDGTRLSIL.

The chain employs TRBV7-9 and TRBJ2-7; no definite D call. Between the trimmed V and J ends, which lost 0 bases and 2 bases, there was a span of 8 bases. CDR3 size: 14 residues. Germline V gene data show CDR1 as SEHNR and CDR2 as FQNEAQ (reference sequence). The CDR3 nucleotides read TGTGCCAGCAGCTTAGCGATGGTTCCCTACGAGCAGTACTTC. As protein: CASSLAMVPYEQYF.

The table lists this clonotype with a count of one. V gene TRBV5-4 combines with J gene TRBJ1-1; a weak D match, TRBD1 (5 bases). This CDR3 comprises 16 residues. Germline V lookup: CDR1 SGHNT, CDR2 YYREEE (reference sequence). V gave up 7 bases and J gave up 5 bases, with 24 bases separating them. CDR3 region: CASESGTRQSITEAFF. The DNA of the CDR3 is TGTGCCAGCGAGTCCGGGACCCGACAGTCTATTACTGAAGCTTTCTTT. The whole variable domain, remainder taken from reference TRBV5-4 and TRBJ1-1, is ETGVTQSPTHLIKTRGQQVTLRCSSQSGHNTVSWYQQALGQGPQFIFQYYREEENGRGNFPPRFSGLQFPNYSSELNVNALELDDSALYLCASESGTRQSITEAFFGQGTRLTVV.

The chain couples TRBV7-9 to TRBJ1-1; D is unresolved. This CDR3 comprises 12 residues. The germline CDR1 and CDR2 sequences are SEHNR and FQNEAQ (reference sequence). Deletions cut 5 bases from V and 4 bases from J, with 8 bases between. This CDR3 reads CASSRVGTEAFF. Here the CDR3 DNA reads TGTGCCAGCAGCCGAGTCGGCACTGAAGCTTTCTTT.

The chain couples TRBV5-4 to TRBJ1-2; 12 bases align to TRBD1. V shed 4 bases and J 3 bases; nucleotides not matched to a gene: 16. Germline assignment: CDR1 SGHNT and CDR2 YYREEE (reference sequence). The CDR3 contains 19 residues. Here the CDR3 reads CASSTFRGTGGKMYYGYTF. CDR3 coding DNA: TGTGCCAGCAGCACTTTTAGGGGGACAGGGGGCAAGATGTACTATGGCTACACCTTC.

The V and J genes are TRBV20-1 and TRBJ1-6, with 10 bases that match TRBD1. CDR3 length: 14 amino acids. From germline, CDR1 is DFQATT and CDR2 SNEGSKA (reference sequence). V lost 3 bases and J lost 9; bases outside the gene matches: 5. CDR3 in amino acids: CSARDRGVGSPLHF. CDR3 sequence (DNA): TGCAGTGCTAGGGACAGGGGGGTAGGTTCACCCCTCCACTTT.

The rearrangement joins TRBV2 to TRBJ1-2; 8 bases fit TRBD1. The CDR3 has 14 residues. Germline CDR1 and CDR2: SNHLY and FYNNEI. The ends lost 1 base at V and 7 bases at J; junction bases unmatched: 5. Here the CDR3 reads CASSEGQGAGGYTF. CDR3 coding DNA: TGTGCCAGCAGTGAAGGTCAGGGGGCGGGTGGCTACACCTTC.

This clonotype has only a few counts. This rearrangement joins TRBV6-5 to TRBJ1-5; D is uncertain. Germline V lookup: CDR1 MNHEY, CDR2 SVGAGI. Between the trimmed V and J ends, which lost 2 bases and 4 bases, there was a span of 6 bases. The CDR3 has 13 amino acids. The CDR3 nucleotides read TGTGCCAGCAGTTACACGGGAAATCAGCCCCAGCATTTT. Translation gives CASSYTGNQPQHF.

This rearrangement joins TRBV6-1 to TRBJ1-1, with TRBD1 as a possible D gene (5 bases). Trimming stripped 5 bases from V and 1 base from J, with 14 bases between. This CDR3 is built from 15 residues. CDR1 and CDR2 from the germline V gene are MNHNS and SASEGT. The CDR3 protein is CASSTRQSTNTEAFF. CDR3 bases: TGTGCCAGCAGTACGCGACAGTCCACGAACACTGAAGCTTTCTTT.

The rearrangement links TRBV27 to TRBJ1-2; D is uncertain. Between the trimmed V and J ends, which lost 1 base and 0 bases, there was a span of 3 bases. This CDR3 has 13 amino acids. The germline gives CDR1 MNHEY, CDR2 SMNVEV (reference sequence). The CDR3 sequence is CASSLFANYGYTF. The CDR3 nucleotides are TGTGCCAGCAGTTTATTCGCTAACTATGGCTACACCTTC.

The chain is built from TRBV2 and TRBJ2-1; no firm D call. V was pared by 1 base and J by 15 bases, with 13 bases between. CDR3 length: 12 residues. Germline V gene lookup returns CDR1 SNHLY and CDR2 FYNNEI. CDR3 in DNA: TGTGCCAGCAGTGAAGACTACCGTTTCGGGTTCTTC. Amino acids: CASSEDYRFGFF.

The chain combines TRBV6-1 with TRBJ1-2, with TRBD1 matching over 11 bases. Germline assignment: CDR1 MNHNS and CDR2 SASEGT. This CDR3 comprises 16 residues. Unmatched junction bases numbered 14, after V lost 10 bases and J lost 4 bases. The CDR3: CATRDRGNSSPYGYTF. The CDR3 DNA is TGTGCCACCAGGGACAGGGGGAATAGTTCCCCCTATGGCTACACCTTC.

The chain joins TRBV29-1 to TRBJ1-1; D perhaps matches TRBD1 (6 bases). Trimming cost V 7 bases and J 8 bases, with 14 bases left between them. The CDR3 runs to 11 residues. Germline lookup yields CDR1 SQVTM and CDR2 ANQGSEA. DNA for the CDR3: TGCAGCGCTGGGGACACCCAGGAAGCTTTCTTT. Encoded protein: CSAGDTQEAFF. The full variable domain, in which reference TRBV29-1 and TRBJ1-1 provide the parts outside the CDR3, is SAVISQKPSRDICQRGTSLTIQCQVDSQVTMMFWYRQQPGQSLTLIATANQGSEATYESGFVIDKFPISRPNLTFSTLTVSNMSPEDSSIYLCSAGDTQEAFFGQGTRLTVV.

The chain has TRBV19 and TRBJ2-6; 7 bases fit TRBD1. This CDR3 contains 17 residues. After removal of 4 bases from V and 2 bases from J, the junction contained 8 bases not matched to a gene. Germline V gene sequence: CDR1 LNHDA, CDR2 SQIVND (reference sequence). In nucleotides, the CDR3 is TGTGCCAGTAGTAACGTCCAGGGGGTAACTGGGGCCAACGTCCTGACTTTC. Its protein is CASSNVQGVTGANVLTF. The whole variable domain, remainder taken from reference TRBV19 and TRBJ2-6, is DGGITQSPKYLFRKEGQNVTLSCEQNLNHDAMYWYRQDPGQGLRLIYYSQIVNDFQKGDIAEGYSVSREKKESFPLTVTSAQKNPTAFYLCASSNVQGVTGANVLTFGAGSRLTVL.

In this sample, this clonotype turned up a few times. This chain connects TRBV20-1 to TRBJ2-5; no definite D call. Per germline, CDR1 DFQATT and CDR2 SNEGSKA (reference sequence). Trimming removed 1 base from V and 2 bases from J, with 11 bases in between. This CDR3 comprises 14 residues. CDR3 bases: TGCAGTGCTAGAGTCCACCTAACTCAAGAGACCCAGTACTTC. Translated: CSARVHLTQETQYF.

For the CDR3, the DNA is TGTGCCAGCAGGACAAACCGGGACAGGGGGCGCGGGAATTCACCCCTCCACTTT. Its protein product is CASRTNRDRGRGNSPLHF. V is TRBV6-2 or TRBV6-3 and J is TRBJ1-6; TRBD1 matches at 12 bases. Germline assignment: CDR1 MNHEY and CDR2 SVGEGT. Trimming at V came to 6 bases and at J to 7 bases, leaving 13 bases not matched to a gene. This CDR3 contains 18 residues.

CDR3 sequence reads: CASRAYNEQFF. The CDR3 DNA reads TGTGCCAGCAGGGCGTACAATGAGCAGTTCTTC. The rearrangement links TRBV5-6 to TRBJ2-1; D gene ambiguous. The V and J ends lost 5 bases and 4 bases respectively, with 4 bases between them. The CDR3 extends over 11 amino acids. In germline, CDR1 is SGHDT, CDR2 YYEEEE.

This clonotype was recorded only once. The V and J genes are TRBV6-5 and TRBJ2-7; D is unclear. CDR1 is MNHEY and CDR2 is SVGAGI in the germline V gene. Between the trimmed V and J ends, which lost 2 bases and 1 base, there was a span of 12 bases. This CDR3 has 15 residues. CDR3 sequence (DNA): TGTGCCAGCAGTTACACCTATAAGGGTTCCTACGAGCAGTACTTC. It codes for CASSYTYKGSYEQYF.

The chain is built from TRBV12-3 or TRBV12-4 and TRBJ1-2; no clear D. The germline V and J ends were trimmed by 6 bases and 2 bases, with 13 bases remaining between them. The CDR3 runs to 14 residues. The DNA of the CDR3 is TGTGCCAGCAGGACATCTGCAGGAAACTATGGCTACACCTTC. It yields the protein CASRTSAGNYGYTF.

CDR3 region: CASRGQADYGYTF. CDR3 nucleotide sequence: TGTGCCAGCAGGGGACAGGCGGACTATGGCTACACCTTC. This chain links TRBV6-4 with TRBJ1-2, with 8 bases aligning to TRBD1. This CDR3 contains 13 residues. With V trimmed by 6 bases and J by 3 bases, 3 bases remained unmatched. Per germline, CDR1 MRHNA and CDR2 SNTAGT.

The J gene is TRBJ2-7, the V gene TRBV4-1; 9 nucleotides line up with TRBD1. V was pared by 0 bases and J by 5 bases, with 5 bases of the junction left unmatched. The CDR3 extends over 15 amino acids. Germline CDR1 reads MGHRA; CDR2 reads YSYEKL. CDR3 amino acids: CASSQETQGAHEQYF. The CDR3 DNA follows: TGCGCCAGCAGCCAAGAAACACAGGGGGCCCACGAGCAGTACTTC.